This T cell receptor (beta chain) was identified in a study of CD4 T cells in relation to SARS-CoV-2 and coronaviruses. Repertoires were generated with immunoSEQ multiplex PCR, while TCRdb's copy carries only in-frame clones and drops some. The sample yields approximately 25,000 clones, less than 75% seen once. CD4+ T cells from unexposed donors were obtained before the COVID-19 pandemic (2011-2018). After about 10 days of culture, CD4+ T cells were isolated. V gave up 4 bases and J gave up 0 bases; unmatched junction bases: 7. The CDR3 runs to 16 residues. Germline V gives CDR1 SEHNR, CDR2 FQNEAQ (reference sequence). Worth noting for this clone: Its matching antigen is unknown.

Sequenced input: CD4+ T cells from PBMCs, cultured in vitro. This receptor was taken from a human donor in good health. This rearrangement joins TRBV7-9 to TRBJ1-1; 8 positions match TRBD1. The chain's CDR3 is CASSSPRTGLNTEAFF. CDR3 sequence (DNA): TGTGCCAGCAGCTCACCCCGGACAGGGCTGAACACTGAAGCTTTCTTT.